The source of this T cell receptor (beta chain) is a study of blood T cell repertoires in COVID-19. Across the study: The United States, Italy and Spain provided the acute and convalescent COVID-19 samples.

This clone was found once. Some clones are missing from TCRdb's copy, which holds only in-frame ones; the method was immunoSEQ multiplex PCR. The sample includes approximately 75,000 clones, roughly 76% of them seen just once. V gave up 7 bases and J gave up 3 bases; unmatched junction bases: 8. The V gene's germline CDR1 is SNHLY and CDR2 FYNNEI. This CDR3 is 15 amino acids long. The V gene is TRBV2, the J gene TRBJ1-4; 7 bases are a match to TRBD1. Specimen: peripheral blood. The receptor's source is a woman of 80 years or more with active or convalescent COVID-19. DNA for the CDR3: TGTGCCAGCAAAGGGCAGGGGGTTGCTAATGAAAAACTGTTTTTT. Translating gives CASKGQGVANEKLFF.